These 30 T cell receptor beta chains came from one sample sequenced in a study of blood T cell repertoires in COVID-19. Sequencing was performed with immunoSEQ multiplex PCR; in TCRdb, only in-frame clones are kept and a portion is missing. The repertoire has approximately 300,000 clones, about nine tenths of them found once; the top ten carry over 9.5%. The specimen was PBMCs or T cells enriched from blood (not recorded which). Source of these receptors: a woman in her late teens or twenties who had recovered from COVID-19.

The chain is built from TRBV27 and TRBJ2-7; a weak D match, TRBD1 (6 bases). The V gene's germline CDR1 is MNHEY and CDR2 SMNVEV (reference sequence). The CDR3 contains 13 residues. The germline V and J ends were trimmed by 3 bases and 3 bases, with 9 bases remaining between them. CDR3 residues: CASSFQGNYEQYF. CDR3 coding DNA: TGTGCCAGCAGTTTTCAGGGGAACTACGAGCAGTACTTC.

The V gene is TRBV10-3, the J gene TRBJ1-1; maybe TRBD1 (5 bases). Trimming pared 4 bases from V and 1 base from J, leaving 7 bases between. This CDR3 spans 13 amino acids. Germline-derived CDR1 and CDR2 are ENHRY and SYGVKD. The CDR3 DNA reads as TGTGCCATCAGTGGGGGGGAGAACACTGAAGCTTTCTTT. Translation gives CAISGGENTEAFF.

A note on this clone: The junction shows a germline mismatch at one end, possibly a read error. The genes are TRBV9 and TRBJ2-7; 14 nucleotides align to TRBD2. CDR3 length: 15 amino acids. Germline CDR1 and CDR2: SGDLS and YYNGEE. CDR3 sequence (DNA): TGTGCCAGCAGCCCGCGGGGGACTAGCGGGAGTGGTTTAGACTTC. It encodes CASSPRGTSGSGLDF. The complete variable domain, with remaining parts taken from reference TRBV9 and TRBJ2-7, reads DSGVTQTPKHLITATGQRVTLRCSPRSGDLSVYWYQQSLDQGLQFLIQYYNGEERAKGNILERFSAQQFPDLHSELNLSSLELGDSALYFCASSPRGTSGSGLDFGPGTRLTVT.

The DNA for the CDR3 is TGTGCCAGCAGCCAGGGTGACTATGGCTACACCTTC. This encodes CASSQGDYGYTF. J is TRBJ1-2 and V is TRBV12-3 or TRBV12-4; TRBD1 is a possible D gene (5 bases). V shed 6 bases and J shed 3 bases, with 8 bases lying between them. The CDR3 contains 12 residues.

This chain links TRBV19 with TRBJ1-3; no clear D gene. With 8 bases removed from V and 4 bases from J, the gap between germline ends came to 18 bases. Germline CDR1 reads LNHDA; CDR2 reads SQIVND (reference sequence). This CDR3 region has 15 residues. The CDR3 DNA is TGTGCCAGTGGAGGACCGTCTGAAATCGGAAACACCATATATTTT. This codes for CASGGPSEIGNTIYF.

This rearrangement joins TRBV14 to TRBJ2-7, with TRBD1 matching 10 bases. This CDR3 is built from 13 residues. Trimming at V came to 6 bases and at J to 5 bases, leaving 4 bases not matched to a gene. Germline CDR1 SGHDN, CDR2 FVKESK. The CDR3, as DNA: TGTGCCAGCAGGGGACAGGGGAGAAACGAGCAGTACTTC. This translates into CASRGQGRNEQYF.

This clone was counted between two and nine times. The V call is TRBV18, the J call TRBJ1-6, with TRBD1 matching over 8 bases. The CDR3 loop spans 15 amino acids. Germline assignment: CDR1 KGHSH and CDR2 LQKENI. V lost 5 bases to trimming and J lost 10 bases; unmatched junction nucleotides: 10. Here the CDR3 DNA reads TGTGCCAGCTCAAGAGGACAGGGTGTCGAATCACCCCTCCACTTT. It specifies CASSRGQGVESPLHF.

The chain links TRBV6-5 to TRBJ1-6; D perhaps matches TRBD1 (6 bases). This CDR3 is 15 amino acids long. Looked up from germline, CDR1 is MNHEY and CDR2 is SVGAGI. The germline V and J ends were trimmed by 0 bases and 9 bases, with 12 bases remaining between them. The CDR3 sequence: CASSYSTGTGSPLHF. CDR3 in DNA: TGTGCCAGCAGTTACTCAACAGGGACGGGTTCACCCCTCCACTTT.

The V and J genes are TRBV5-1 and TRBJ1-5; D is ambiguous. V was trimmed by 0 bases and J by 2 bases, leaving 9 bases between them. The CDR3 runs 15 residues. Germline loops: CDR1 SGHRS, CDR2 YFSETQ. Here the CDR3 DNA reads TGCGCCAGCAGCTTGGTTGTCCGGGGCAATCAGCCCCAGCATTTT. This encodes CASSLVVRGNQPQHF. Together with reference TRBV5-1 and TRBJ1-5, the CDR3 gives the full variable domain: KAGVTQTPRYLIKTRGQQVTLSCSPISGHRSVSWYQQTPGQGLQFLFEYFSETQRNKGNFPGRFSGRQFSNSRSEMNVSTLELGDSALYLCASSLVVRGNQPQHFGDGTRLSIL.

This clone was found once. The chain recombines TRBV10-1 with TRBJ2-1, with a tentative D call TRBD1 (6 bases). The CDR3 extends over 13 amino acids. Trimming removed 5 bases from V and 10 bases from J, with 15 bases in between. Germline lookup yields CDR1 WNHNN and CDR2 SYGVQD (reference sequence). CDR3 sequence (DNA): TGCGCCAGCAGTCGGACAGAGCGAGGGGAGCAGTTCTTC. It yields the protein CASSRTERGEQFF.

The chain joins TRBV18 to TRBJ1-1; possibly TRBD1 for D (6 bases). This CDR3 is 15 amino acids long. The ends were cut back, 5 bases at V and 0 bases at J, with 13 bases in the middle. In germline, CDR1 is KGHSH, CDR2 LQKENI. Written as DNA, the CDR3 is TGTGCCAGCTCAGACACACAGGGAGTGAACACTGAAGCTTTCTTT. Amino acid sequence: CASSDTQGVNTEAFF.

The V gene is TRBV27, the J gene TRBJ2-2, with 8 nucleotides matching TRBD2. The CDR3 runs to 15 residues. Germline V gene sequence: CDR1 MNHEY, CDR2 SMNVEV (reference sequence). J was trimmed by 1 base and V by 4 bases; bases with no gene match: 2. CDR3 amino acids: CASSSSGGNTGELFF. As DNA, the CDR3 is TGTGCCAGCAGTTCAAGCGGGGGGAACACCGGGGAGCTGTTTTTT.

The chain couples TRBV6-5 to TRBJ2-5; D gene unclear. CDR3 length: 11 residues. V dropped 6 bases and J dropped 1 base, with 3 bases sitting between them. From germline, CDR1 is MNHEY and CDR2 SVGAGI. The CDR3 bases are TGTGCCAGCAGACTCCAAGAGACCCAGTACTTC. This encodes CASRLQETQYF.

The rearrangement uses TRBV5-4 and TRBJ1-2; 8 nucleotides match TRBD1. Germline V gives CDR1 SGHNT, CDR2 YYREEE (reference sequence). This CDR3 is built from 14 residues. Trimming cost V 1 base and J 7 bases; bases outside gene matches: 6. CDR3 amino acids: CASSLSQGAGGYTF. The CDR3 DNA reads TGTGCCAGCAGCTTGAGTCAGGGGGCTGGTGGCTACACCTTC.

J is TRBJ2-7 and V is TRBV3-1 (or the pseudogene TRBV3-2); TRBD1 matches at 12 bases. Trimming took 5 bases from V and 5 from J; bases not matched to a gene: 7. The CDR3 is made up of 15 amino acids. CDR1 is LGHDT and CDR2 is YNNKEL in the germline V gene (reference sequence). CDR3 protein: CASSNTGQGANEQYF. As DNA, the CDR3 is TGTGCCAGCAGCAACACGGGACAGGGGGCCAACGAGCAGTACTTC.

This clone was recorded once. The CDR3 nucleotides read TGTGCCAGCAGCTTGCGTTCGGAAGAGACCCAGTACTTC. Translated: CASSLRSEETQYF. The chain has TRBV5-6 and TRBJ2-5; D is ambiguous. Looked up from germline, CDR1 is SGHDT and CDR2 is YYEEEE. Trimming pared 1 base from V and 3 bases from J, leaving 7 bases between. The CDR3 totals 13 residues.

This sequence joins TRBV4-1 and TRBJ1-6, with D possibly TRBD1 on 6 matching bases. There are 14 residues in the CDR3. Germline CDR1 and CDR2: MGHRA and YSYEKL. Trimming pared 0 bases from V and 6 bases from J, leaving 6 bases between. Here the CDR3 DNA reads TGCGCCAGCAGCCAAGAGGACAGTAATTCACCCCTCCACTTT. Translating it yields CASSQEDSNSPLHF.

V usage is TRBV2 and J usage is TRBJ2-5, with TRBD1 as a possible D gene (6 bases). The V gene lost 3 bases and the J gene lost 2 bases, with 13 bases spanning the gap. The CDR3 sequence is 15 residues long. Germline V CDR1 and CDR2: SNHLY, FYNNEI. The CDR3 bases are TGTGCCAGCAGTGACCCCGGGACAATACAAGAGACCCAGTACTTC. Its protein is CASSDPGTIQETQYF. The entire variable domain, with the rest obtained from reference TRBV2 and TRBJ2-5, is as follows: EPEVTQTPSHQVTQMGQEVILRCVPISNHLYFYWYRQILGQKVEFLVSFYNNEISEKSEIFDDQFSVERPDGSNFTLKIRSTKLEDSAMYFCASSDPGTIQETQYFGPGTRLLVL.

This clone was seen a single time. This chain connects TRBV7-9 to TRBJ1-2, with 9 bases matching TRBD1. Germline V lookup: CDR1 SEHNR, CDR2 FQNEAQ (reference sequence). Trimming removed 1 base from V and 6 bases from J; junction bases left unmatched: 3. This CDR3 comprises 14 residues. The CDR3, as DNA: TGTGCCAGCAGCTTAGGGGGACAGGGTGATGGCTACACCTTC. It specifies CASSLGGQGDGYTF.

The chain uses TRBV30 and TRBJ2-1; a weak D match, TRBD2 (5 bases). Trimming took 0 bases from V and 0 from J, leaving 6 bases between them. CDR1 is GTSNPN and CDR2 is SVGIG in the germline V gene (reference sequence). The CDR3 is 14 residues long. The CDR3 loop reads CAWSVEGSYNEQFF. The CDR3, as DNA: TGTGCCTGGAGTGTAGAGGGCTCCTACAATGAGCAGTTCTTC.

The chain is built from TRBV7-3 and TRBJ2-1; TRBD2 aligns across 13 bases. The CDR3 spans 16 residues. Germline values: CDR1 SGHTA, CDR2 FQGTGA. Unmatched junction bases numbered 15, after V lost 5 bases and J lost 14 bases. CDR3 amino acids: CASSRVPGLAGQRKFF. The CDR3 DNA reads as TGTGCCAGCAGCCGCGTCCCGGGACTAGCGGGACAAAGAAAGTTCTTC. The variable domain in full, with the rest retrieved from reference TRBV7-3 and TRBJ2-1, is GAGVSQTPSNKVTEKGKYVELRCDPISGHTALYWYRQSLGQGPEFLIYFQGTGAADDSGLPNDRFFAVRPEGSVSTLKIQRTERGDSAVYLCASSRVPGLAGQRKFFGPGTRLTVL.

The chain combines TRBV2 with TRBJ2-7, with D perhaps TRBD2 (5 bases). The germline V gene encodes CDR1 SNHLY and CDR2 FYNNEI. This CDR3 spans 14 amino acids. V shed 6 bases and J shed 0 bases, with 12 bases lying between them. The CDR3 reads CASRGAESSYEQYF. For the CDR3, the DNA is TGTGCCAGCAGGGGAGCGGAGAGCTCCTACGAGCAGTACTTC.

The CDR3 spells CASSLSGRPSYEQYF. The CDR3 nucleotides read TGCGCCAGCAGCTTGAGCGGGAGGCCCTCCTACGAGCAGTACTTC. This chain links TRBV5-1 with TRBJ2-7, with 9 bases aligning to TRBD2. This CDR3 contains 15 residues. V dropped 1 base and J dropped 0; count of bases not matched to a gene: 2. CDR1 SGHRS and CDR2 YFSETQ come from the germline V gene.

The V and J genes are TRBV28 and TRBJ2-7; 7 positions match TRBD2. CDR3 size: 15 residues. V shed 4 bases, J shed 5 bases, and the junction held 11 bases outside the gene matches. The germline CDR1 and CDR2 sequences are MDHEN and SYDVKM. Written as DNA, the CDR3 is TGTGCCAGCAGTTCTCCCGGGGCGGGAGCAGACGAGCAGTACTTC. Amino acid sequence: CASSSPGAGADEQYF.

V and J are TRBV12-3 or TRBV12-4 and TRBJ1-1; no clear D gene. Trimming left V 5 bases short and J 3 bases short, with 10 bases between. The CDR3 loop spans 13 amino acids. CDR3 loop: CASSPLQDTEAFF. Here the CDR3 DNA reads TGTGCCAGCAGTCCCCTCCAGGACACTGAAGCTTTCTTT.

The chain recombines TRBV6-5 with TRBJ1-6; no definite D call. Germline lookup yields CDR1 MNHEY and CDR2 SVGAGI. The CDR3 has 15 amino acids. V was pared by 0 bases and J by 6 bases, with 9 bases between. The CDR3 is CASSYSTTVNSPLHF. The CDR3 DNA sequence: TGTGCCAGCAGTTACTCGACAACAGTTAATTCACCCCTCCACTTT.

This chain links TRBV24-1 with TRBJ1-2; D possibly corresponds to TRBD1 (6 bases). This CDR3 is built from 17 residues. The ends were cut back, 3 bases at V and 4 bases at J, with 20 bases in the middle. The germline CDR1 and CDR2 sequences are KGHDR and SFDVKD. CDR3 sequence (DNA): TGTGCCACCAGTGATGCCAACAGGGTCCTAAAACTCTATGGCTACACCTTC. Protein: CATSDANRVLKLYGYTF.

The chain links TRBV29-1 to TRBJ2-3; D is ambiguous. Germline V gene lookup returns CDR1 SQVTM and CDR2 ANQGSEA. The CDR3 runs to 15 residues. Trimming stripped 5 bases from V and 4 bases from J, with 19 bases between. CDR3 sequence reads: CSVSLASTEADTQYF. CDR3 coding DNA: TGCAGCGTTTCCCTGGCTAGTACGGAAGCAGATACGCAGTATTTT.

This clone appeared once. The chain carries TRBV10-3 and TRBJ1-6, with 11 positions matching TRBD1. V was clipped by 5 bases and J by 7 bases; unmatched bases: 4. Germline-derived CDR1 and CDR2 are ENHRY and SYGVKD. This CDR3 contains 15 residues. This chain's CDR3 is CAISRDRGTNSPLHF. The CDR3 bases are TGTGCCATCAGTCGGGACAGGGGGACCAATTCACCCCTCCACTTT.

The rearrangement joins TRBV18 to TRBJ1-1, with a tentative D call TRBD1 (6 bases). This CDR3 has 12 residues. V lost 1 base to trimming and J lost 7 bases, with 7 bases between them. Looked up from germline, CDR1 is KGHSH and CDR2 is LQKENI. The CDR3 nucleotides are TGTGCCAGCTCACCACGACAGGATGAAGCTTTCTTT. Translating it yields CASSPRQDEAFF. The variable domain in full, completed from reference TRBV18 and TRBJ1-1, reads NAGVMQNPRHLVRRRGQEARLRCSPMKGHSHVYWYRQLPEEGLKFMVYLQKENIIDESGMPKERFSAEFPKEGPSILRIQQVVRGDSAAYFCASSPRQDEAFFGQGTRLTVV.